These 14 T cell receptor beta chains were sequenced from one sample in a study of T cells in Graves' hyperthyroidism and ophthalmopathy. TCR beta CDR3 regions were amplified from RNA transcripts. First-round RT-PCR with HTBI primers amplified the TCR CDR3 region. Each CDR3 protein is one row after TCRdb ran MiXCR on the multiplex PCR reads. The data show under 350,000 distinct CDR3 sequences, with roughly 23% seen just once and 50% to 65% held by the top ten. The specimen sequenced was blood. The source of these receptors is a woman aged 45-65 years with Graves' hyperthyroidism.

This clonotype was recorded many times. The chain uses TRBV10-3 and TRBJ2-3; 9 bases map to TRBD1. Germline values: CDR1 ENHRY, CDR2 SYGVKD. This CDR3 spans 16 amino acids. The J segment lost 8 bases and the V segment lost 0 bases, leaving 9 bases of the junction unmatched. CDR3 nucleotide sequence: TGTGCCATCAGTGAGTCGTCACAGGGGGCGCATGTTACGCAGTATTTT. Protein: CAISESSQGAHVTQYF.

This clonotype was found a few times. The chain is built from TRBV6-1 and TRBJ1-1; weak D call: TRBD1 (6 bases). This CDR3 has 14 amino acids. V shed 8 bases and J shed 1 base, with 14 bases lying between them. Germline lookup yields CDR1 MNHNS and CDR2 SASEGT. CDR3 protein: CASGGAGANTEAFF. The CDR3, as DNA: TGTGCCAGCGGGGGGGCAGGGGCGAACACTGAAGCTTTCTTT.

The chain combines TRBV7-9 with TRBJ1-4; 9 bases line up with TRBD1. This CDR3 is built from 17 residues. The germline CDR1 and CDR2 sequences are SEHNR and FQNEAQ (reference sequence). V shed 2 bases and J 2 bases; nucleotides not matched to a gene: 6. The DNA for the CDR3 is TGTGCCAGCAGCTTAACCGACAGGGGGGGGACTAATGAAAAACTGTTTTTT. Its protein product is CASSLTDRGGTNEKLFF.

This clonotype turned up a few times. Here the CDR3 reads CSVEASGANEQFF. The CDR3, as DNA: TGCAGCGTTGAGGCTAGCGGGGCAAATGAGCAGTTCTTC. V and J are TRBV29-1 and TRBJ2-1; TRBD2 agrees at 9 bases. After removal of 3 bases from V and 7 bases from J, the junction contained 4 bases not matched to a gene. The CDR3 spans 13 residues. CDR1 and CDR2 (germline): SQVTM, ANQGSEA.

In its sample, this clonotype was seen a few times. The rearrangement joins TRBV5-1 to TRBJ2-5, with TRBD1 identical over 7 bases. Germline trimming cut 0 bases from V and 5 bases from J; bases unmatched to any gene: 10. CDR1 and CDR2 (germline): SGHRS, YFSETQ. The CDR3 covers 16 residues. CDR3 protein: CASSLGGTRRGETQYF. The CDR3 region has the DNA TGCGCCAGCAGCTTGGGTGGAACGCGCAGGGGGGAGACCCAGTACTTC.

This clonotype was seen only a few times. The chain carries TRBV28 and TRBJ1-3; D may be TRBD1 (6 bases). This CDR3 spans 13 amino acids. V shed 11 bases and J shed 4 bases, with 15 bases lying between them. Germline CDR1 MDHEN, CDR2 SYDVKM. CDR3 sequence (DNA): TGTGCCGCACTGGGGGCTTACGGAAACACCATATATTTT. Its translation is CAALGAYGNTIYF.

In its sample, this clonotype was seen many times. The chain carries TRBV30 and TRBJ1-2; D remains unclear. V lost 5 bases and J lost 4, with 20 bases in between. CDR1 is GTSNPN, CDR2 SVGIG, per germline (reference sequence). This CDR3 is built from 15 residues. As DNA, the CDR3 is TGTGCCTGGGGTCGAGACCGGGCCGCCATCTATGGCTACACCTTC. It specifies CAWGRDRAAIYGYTF.

CDR3 in amino acids: CASSSGQIYSNQPQHF. The CDR3 nucleotides read TGTGCCAGCAGTTCGGGACAGATATATAGCAATCAGCCCCAGCATTTT. This rearrangement joins TRBV12-3 or TRBV12-4 to TRBJ1-5, with 7 bases fitting TRBD1. J lost 0 bases, V lost 4 bases, and 6 bases had no gene match. There are 16 residues in the CDR3.

This chain joins TRBV10-3 and TRBJ1-1; D remains unclear. The V and J ends lost 3 bases and 5 bases respectively, with 4 bases between them. The CDR3 consists of 11 residues. The V gene's germline CDR1 is ENHRY and CDR2 SYGVKD. CDR3 sequence reads: CAISEQTEAFF. DNA of the CDR3: TGTGCCATCAGTGAACAGACTGAAGCTTTCTTT.

This clonotype was picked up a small number of times. The gene calls are TRBV10-1 and TRBJ1-4; TRBD1 might be the D (5 bases). Germline V gene sequence: CDR1 WNHNN, CDR2 SYGVQD (reference sequence). The CDR3 has 14 amino acids. V dropped 3 bases and J dropped 3 bases, with 8 bases sitting between them. The CDR3 nucleotides are TGCGCCAGCAGTGACGGGGCTTCTAATGAAAAACTGTTTTTT. Residues: CASSDGASNEKLFF.

The CDR3 region is CASSIAPGRFGEKLFF. DNA of the CDR3: TGTGCCAGTAGTATAGCCCCGGGGAGGTTTGGTGAAAAACTGTTTTTT. V usage is TRBV19 and J usage is TRBJ1-4, with D uncertain. The CDR3 contains 16 residues. Trimming took 1 base from V and 7 from J, leaving 16 bases between them. The V gene's germline CDR1 is LNHDA and CDR2 SQIVND (reference sequence).

This clonotype was seen ten or more times. The chain joins TRBV28 to TRBJ1-5; unclear D gene. From germline, CDR1 is MDHEN and CDR2 SYDVKM. The CDR3 loop spans 16 amino acids. Trimming removed 7 bases from V and 0 bases from J, with 16 bases in between. In nucleotides, the CDR3 is TGTGCCAGCACGCCCTTGACGGCCTTTAGCAATCAGCCCCAGCATTTT. Residues: CASTPLTAFSNQPQHF.

In this sample, this clonotype turned up many times. The V gene is TRBV20-1, the J gene TRBJ2-3; 7 nucleotides agree with TRBD2. Germline assignment: CDR1 DFQATT and CDR2 SNEGSKA (reference sequence). The length of the CDR3 is 15 residues. J lost 4 bases, V lost 2 bases, and 9 bases had no gene match. The CDR3 DNA reads TGCAGTGCTAGAAGGACTAGTACGATATCAGATACGCAGTATTTT. It encodes CSARRTSTISDTQYF.

This clonotype was seen at least ten times. This chain joins TRBV27 and TRBJ1-3; TRBD1 might be the D (5 bases). Germline V gene sequence: CDR1 MNHEY, CDR2 SMNVEV (reference sequence). This CDR3 is 15 amino acids long. V dropped 6 bases and J dropped 1 base, with 13 bases sitting between them. CDR3 DNA: TGTGCCAGCAGGGATCCCGGGGGTTCTGGAAACACCATATATTTT. Its translation is CASRDPGGSGNTIYF.